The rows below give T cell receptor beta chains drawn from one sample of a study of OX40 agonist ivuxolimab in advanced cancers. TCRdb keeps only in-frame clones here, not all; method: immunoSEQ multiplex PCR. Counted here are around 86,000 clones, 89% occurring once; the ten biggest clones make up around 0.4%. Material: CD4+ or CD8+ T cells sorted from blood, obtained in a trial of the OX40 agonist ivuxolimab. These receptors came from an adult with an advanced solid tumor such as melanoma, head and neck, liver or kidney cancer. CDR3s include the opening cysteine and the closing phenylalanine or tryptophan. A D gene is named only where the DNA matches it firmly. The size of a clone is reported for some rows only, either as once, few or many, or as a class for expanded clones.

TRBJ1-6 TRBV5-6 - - TGTGCCAGCAGCTTGTCTTGGGGCGAGGTCTATAATTCACCCCTCCACTTT CASSLSWGEVYNSPLHF
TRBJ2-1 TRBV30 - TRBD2 TGTGCCTGGAGTCGAATCCTCCCGGGACTAGCGGGATCTTCGCTGTTCTTC CAWSRILPGLAGSSLFF
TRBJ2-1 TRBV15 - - TGTGCCACCAGCAGAGAAGTCAGGAGGACTGGAAATGAGCAGTTCTTC CATSREVRRTGNEQFF
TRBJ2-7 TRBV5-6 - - TGTGCCAGCAGCATGCGGGAGCAGTACTTC CASSMREQYF
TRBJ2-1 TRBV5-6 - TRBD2 TGTGCCAGCAGCTACTGGGGACTAGCGGGAGGAAACGTTGAGTTCTTC CASSYWGLAGGNVEFF
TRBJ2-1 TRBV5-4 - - TGTGCCAGCAGCTTGGTGTATGACGATGAGCAGTTCTTC CASSLVYDDEQFF
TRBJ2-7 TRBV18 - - TGTGCCAGCTCACCTCTTAAGGGTGTTAGCGCCCACGAGCAGTACTTC CASSPLKGVSAHEQYF
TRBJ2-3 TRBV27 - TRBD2 TGTGCCAGCAGTCCCCCCGGCGGACTAGCGGGAGCGGGGCCCCCAGATACGCAGTATTTT CASSPPGGLAGAGPPDTQYF
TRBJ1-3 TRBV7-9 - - TGTGCCAGCAGCTTAGCGGGGGTAGGAAACACCATATATTTT CASSLAGVGNTIYF
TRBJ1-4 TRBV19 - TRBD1 TGTGCCAGTAGTATCGCGGGGACAGGGGGCGCAGCTGAAAAACTGTTTTTT CASSIAGTGGAAEKLFF
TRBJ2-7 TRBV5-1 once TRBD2 TGCGCCAGCAGCTTTTCCCTCGGGACTAGCGCTGTCTACGAGCAGTACTTC CASSFSLGTSAVYEQYF
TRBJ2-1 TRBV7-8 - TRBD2 TGTGCCAGCAGCTTAGTCTTGGTAGCGGGAGTTTCAAATGAGCAGTTCTTC CASSLVLVAGVSNEQFF
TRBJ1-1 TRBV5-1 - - TGCGCCAGCGAGGAACAGGGGAACACTGAAGCTTTCTTT CASEEQGNTEAFF
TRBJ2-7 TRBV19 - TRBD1 TGTGCCAGTAGTATCCCGGGACAGGGCCACGAGCAGTACTTC CASSIPGQGHEQYF
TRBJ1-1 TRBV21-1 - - TGTGCCAGCAGCAGCCGGGACAGGGCCCCCACTGAAGCTTTCTTT CASSSRDRAPTEAFF
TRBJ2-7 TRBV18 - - TGTGCCAGCTCACCACCGGGCGGGGGCCGGGGGTACGAGCAGTACTTC CASSPPGGGRGYEQYF
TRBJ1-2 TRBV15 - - TGTGCCACCAGCCCTACAAAAGGACCGCAGATGTTGAGCTACACCTTC CATSPTKGPQMLSYTF
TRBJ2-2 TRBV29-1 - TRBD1 TGCAGCGGGGATACAGGGGGCACCGGGGAGCTGTTTTTT CSGDTGGTGELFF
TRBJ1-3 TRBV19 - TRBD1 TGTGCCAGTAGGACCCCCGGGACAGGGGTCGGAAACACCATATATTTT CASRTPGTGVGNTIYF
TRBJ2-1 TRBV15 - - TGTGCCACCAGCAGAGACTTAGGGAATGAGCAGTTCTTC CATSRDLGNEQFF
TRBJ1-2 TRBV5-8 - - TGTGCCAGCAGCTTGGTAGGCTACACCTTC CASSLVGYTF
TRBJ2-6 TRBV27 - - TGTGCCAGCAGCCGGGGCCTCTCTGGGGCCAACGTCCTGACTTTC CASSRGLSGANVLTF
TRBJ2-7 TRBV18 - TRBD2 TGTGCCAGCTCACCTGGGACGGGAGGGCGGAGAGGCGAGCAGTACTTC CASSPGTGGRRGEQYF
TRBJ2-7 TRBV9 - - TGTGCCAGCAGCGTAGGGAATAGCGGATCTACCTACGAGCAGTACTTC CASSVGNSGSTYEQYF
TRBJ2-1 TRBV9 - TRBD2 TGTGCCAGCAGCATTGGACTAGCGGTCCCCTCCTACAATGAGCAGTTCTTC CASSIGLAVPSYNEQFF
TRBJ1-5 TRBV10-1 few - TGCGCCAGCAGTGAGGGGACTCCCAATCAGCCCCAGCATTTT CASSEGTPNQPQHF
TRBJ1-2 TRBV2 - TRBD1 TGTGCCAGCCCGGGACAGGGGGGTTGGTATGGCTACACCTTC CASPGQGGWYGYTF
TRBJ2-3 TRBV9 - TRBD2 TGTGCCAGCAGCGTAGATCCCGGACTAGCGGGAGTCCTCGGCAGCACAGATACGCAGTATTTT CASSVDPGLAGVLGSTDTQYF
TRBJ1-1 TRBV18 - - TGTGCCAGCTCACCAAACATACAGGAGAACACTGAAGCTTTCTTT CASSPNIQENTEAFF
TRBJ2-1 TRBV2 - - TGTGCCAGCAGTGAATTGGTTAGAGGCAATGAGCAGTTCTTC CASSELVRGNEQFF
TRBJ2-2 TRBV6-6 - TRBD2 TGTGCCAGCAGTTACGTGGGCGGGAGGCGTACCGGGGAGCTGTTTTTT CASSYVGGRRTGELFF